This TCR beta chain was sequenced during a study of control samples from healthy donors and cancer patients (dated by TCRdb to 2020 to 2021). As for this clone: Its target antigen remains unknown. No quality values exist for individual bases; no much larger clone is one base distant.

Library creation used the immunoSEQ multiplex PCR assay. TCRdb holds this immuneACCESS table with in-frame rearrangements only. Some clones are missing; in checked studies, unresolved V genes explain under half, and the rest has no known cause. In this sample the table shows over 150,000 clones, almost 90% of which occur a single time. The ten top clones hold 1.1% to 1.5% of the sample. Sequenced sample: blood. This TCR was sampled from a woman aged 50 to 60 in good health.

The CDR3 reads CASETEQNTEAFF. In nucleotide form, the sequence is TGTGCCAGTGAGACAGAACAGAACACTGAAGCTTTCTTT. The V and J genes are TRBV2 and TRBJ1-1; D gene: possibly TRBD1, on 5 matching bases. Inclusive of the bounding cysteine and phenylalanine, the CDR3 is 13 residues long. Only CDR3 DNA remains: 39 bases, in frame from the first base. V was cut back by 9 bases and J by 1 base, leaving a gap of 12 bases between them. Based on the germline V gene, the CDR1 and CDR2 sequences are SNHLY and FYNNEI.